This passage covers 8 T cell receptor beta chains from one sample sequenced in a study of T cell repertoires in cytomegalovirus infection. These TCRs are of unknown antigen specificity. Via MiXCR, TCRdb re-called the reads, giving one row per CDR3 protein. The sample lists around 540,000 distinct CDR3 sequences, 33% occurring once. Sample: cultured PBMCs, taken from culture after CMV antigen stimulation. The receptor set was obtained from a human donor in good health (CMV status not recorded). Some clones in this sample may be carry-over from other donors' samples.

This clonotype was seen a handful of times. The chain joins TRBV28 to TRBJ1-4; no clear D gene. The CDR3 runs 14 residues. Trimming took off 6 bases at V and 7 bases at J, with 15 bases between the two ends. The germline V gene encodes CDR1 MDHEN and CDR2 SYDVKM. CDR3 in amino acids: CASSAPPQTEKLFF. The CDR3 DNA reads TGTGCCAGCAGCGCCCCCCCTCAGACTGAAAAACTGTTTTTT.

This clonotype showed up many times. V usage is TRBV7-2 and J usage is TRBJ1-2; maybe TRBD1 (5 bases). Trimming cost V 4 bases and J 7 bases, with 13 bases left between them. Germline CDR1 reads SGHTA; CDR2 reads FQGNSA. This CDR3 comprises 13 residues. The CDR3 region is CASSSQRGVGYTF. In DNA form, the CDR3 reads TGTGCCAGCAGCTCCCAGCGGGGGGTTGGCTACACCTTC.

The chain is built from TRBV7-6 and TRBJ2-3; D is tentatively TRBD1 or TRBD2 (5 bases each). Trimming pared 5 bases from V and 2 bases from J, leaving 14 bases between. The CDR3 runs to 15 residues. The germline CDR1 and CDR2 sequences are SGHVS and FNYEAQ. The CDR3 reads CASSPLRGTTDTQYF. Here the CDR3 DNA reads TGTGCCAGCAGCCCCCTACGAGGGACCACAGATACGCAGTATTTT.

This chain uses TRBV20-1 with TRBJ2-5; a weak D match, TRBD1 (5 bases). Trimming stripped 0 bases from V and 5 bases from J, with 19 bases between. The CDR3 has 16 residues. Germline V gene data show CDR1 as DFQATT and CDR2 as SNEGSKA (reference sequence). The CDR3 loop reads CSAREGAWGPGETQYF. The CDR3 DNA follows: TGCAGTGCTAGAGAGGGTGCATGGGGTCCAGGGGAGACCCAGTACTTC.

Written as DNA, the CDR3 is TGTGCCAGCAGCGCACCCGGGACTAGCACAGATACGCAGTATTTT. Its protein is CASSAPGTSTDTQYF. The rearrangement uses TRBV9 and TRBJ2-3; tentative D call: TRBD2 (6 bases). Trimming cost V 3 bases and J 0 bases, with 11 bases left between them. The CDR3 runs to 15 residues. Germline-derived CDR1 and CDR2 are SGDLS and YYNGEE. The full variable domain, rest sourced from reference TRBV9 and TRBJ2-3, is DSGVTQTPKHLITATGQRVTLRCSPRSGDLSVYWYQQSLDQGLQFLIQYYNGEERAKGNILERFSAQQFPDLHSELNLSSLELGDSALYFCASSAPGTSTDTQYFGPGTRLTVL.

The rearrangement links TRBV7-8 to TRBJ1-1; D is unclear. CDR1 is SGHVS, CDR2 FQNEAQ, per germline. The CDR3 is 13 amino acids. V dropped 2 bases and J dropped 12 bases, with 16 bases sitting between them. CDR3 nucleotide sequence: TGTGCCAGCAGCTTAACCCCGATTCAGGAGACTTTCTTT. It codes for CASSLTPIQETFF. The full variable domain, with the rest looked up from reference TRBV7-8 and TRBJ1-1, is GAGVSQSPRYKVAKRGQDVALRCDPISGHVSLFWYQQALGQGPEFLTYFQNEAQLDKSGLPSDRFFAERPEGSVSTLKIQRTQQEDSAVYLCASSLTPIQETFFGQGTRLTVV.

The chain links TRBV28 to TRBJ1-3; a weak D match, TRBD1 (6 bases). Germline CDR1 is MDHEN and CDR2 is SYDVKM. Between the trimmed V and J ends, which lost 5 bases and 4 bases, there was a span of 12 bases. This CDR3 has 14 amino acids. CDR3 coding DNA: TGTGCCAGCAGTCCAGCCGACAGGGGAAACACCATATATTTT. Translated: CASSPADRGNTIYF.

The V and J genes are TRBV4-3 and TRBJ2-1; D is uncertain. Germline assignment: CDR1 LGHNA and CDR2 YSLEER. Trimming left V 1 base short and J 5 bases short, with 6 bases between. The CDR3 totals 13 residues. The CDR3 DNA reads TGCGCCAGCAGCCAAGCCTTCGACAATGAGCAGTTCTTC. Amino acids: CASSQAFDNEQFF.